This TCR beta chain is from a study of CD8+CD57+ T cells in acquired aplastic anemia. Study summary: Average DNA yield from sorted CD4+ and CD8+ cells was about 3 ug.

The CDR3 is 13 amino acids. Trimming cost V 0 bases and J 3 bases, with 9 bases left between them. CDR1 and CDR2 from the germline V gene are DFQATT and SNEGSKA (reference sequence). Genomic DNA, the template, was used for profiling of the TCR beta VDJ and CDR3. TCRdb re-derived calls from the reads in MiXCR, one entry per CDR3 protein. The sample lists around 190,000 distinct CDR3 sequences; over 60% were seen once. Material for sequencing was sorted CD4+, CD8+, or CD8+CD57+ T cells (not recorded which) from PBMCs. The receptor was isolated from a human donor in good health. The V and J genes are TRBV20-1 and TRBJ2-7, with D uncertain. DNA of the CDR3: TGCAGTGCTAGAGATTCCCGGGTCTACGAGCAGTACTTC. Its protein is CSARDSRVYEQYF.